Reported below is one TCR beta chain. The antigen is not known. This specimen comes from a study of cytomegalovirus exposure and HLA in healthy donors. Overall study findings and caveats: The authors later linked a missense DCLRE1C variant to TCR beta V- and J-gene trimming. Further analysis was carried out later, and it showed several of the most significant clusters appearing linked to common viral pathogens. For presence/absence analyses, sequencing depth was assumed to be roughly uniform across donors.

Both 60 Vbeta primers and 13 Jbeta primers went into the PCR. Sequencing was performed with immunoSEQ multiplex PCR; in TCRdb, only in-frame clones are kept and a portion is missing. The sample comprises about 97,000 clones, roughly 80% of which are singletons, and 8.5% to 10% rests with the top ten. This clonotype was sampled from a male donor in good health and CMV-seropositive. The sequenced sample was PBMCs.

The CDR3 DNA reads TGTGCCAGCAGCCCAAGCTTCAATGAAAAACTGTTTTTT. This gives the protein CASSPSFNEKLFF. The chain employs TRBV11-2 and TRBJ1-4; D is undetermined. Deletions cut 5 bases from V and 5 bases from J, with 9 bases between. The CDR3 runs to 13 residues. Germline CDR1 SGHAT, CDR2 FQNNGV. The full variable domain, rest sourced from reference TRBV11-2 and TRBJ1-4, is EAGVAQSPRYKIIEKRQSVAFWCNPISGHATLYWYQQILGQGPKLLIQFQNNGVVDDSQLPKDRFSAERLKGVDSTLKIQPAKLEDSAVYLCASSPSFNEKLFFGSGTQLSVL.